This passage covers 8 T cell receptor beta chains from one sample sequenced in a study of regulatory T cells in long-lasting Graves disease. Time point indicated: newly diagnosed GD, antithyroid drugs for less than 3 months. RNA from PBMCs was the source of the TCR library. Arm-PCR of CDR3 regions and iRepertoire HTBI primers were used to build TCR beta libraries. MiXCR, applied by TCRdb to the multiplex PCR reads, yields one record per CDR3 protein. The sample holds fewer than 500,000 distinct CDR3 sequences, around 16% seen once. The same sample was also used in a study of T cells in Graves' hyperthyroidism and ophthalmopathy.

The input for sequencing was peripheral blood mononuclear cells (PBMCs), taken at new diagnosis, from a patient treated with antithyroid drugs. The origin of the receptors is a middle-aged man with Graves disease.

This clonotype was counted between two and nine times. The chain has TRBV7-9 and TRBJ1-4; 7 bases agree with TRBD1. Germline V CDR1 and CDR2: SEHNR, FQNEAQ (reference sequence). The junction had 11 bases not matched to a gene; V was cut back by 1 base and J by 0 bases. The CDR3 runs to 19 residues. CDR3: CASSLVDRVVGATNEKLFF. For the CDR3, the DNA is TGTGCCAGCAGCTTAGTCGACAGGGTGGTTGGTGCAACTAATGAAAAACTGTTTTTT.

This clonotype showed up many times. The chain links TRBV12-3 or TRBV12-4 to TRBJ2-3; TRBD2 agrees at 9 bases. V shed 4 bases and J 3 bases; nucleotides not matched to a gene: 5. CDR3 length: 15 residues. The DNA of the CDR3 is TGTGCCAGCAGTTCCGTAGCGGGGGAAACAGATACGCAGTATTTT. It translates to CASSSVAGETDTQYF.

This clonotype was counted many times. The chain employs TRBV20-1 and TRBJ2-1, with D perhaps being TRBD1 or TRBD2 (6 bases each). The CDR3 totals 14 residues. Germline V gene lookup returns CDR1 DFQATT and CDR2 SNEGSKA (reference sequence). The V end lost 0 bases, the J end lost 6 bases, and 12 bases lay between the germline ends. The CDR3 loop reads CSAREPGALNEQFF. In nucleotides, the CDR3 is TGCAGTGCTAGAGAGCCGGGGGCTCTCAATGAGCAGTTCTTC.

This clonotype was detected a few times. Sequence at one end of the junction differs from germline and may be a read error. The chain joins TRBV28 to TRBJ2-7; TRBD2 matches 14 bases. This CDR3 has 20 residues. Germline assignment: CDR1 MDHEN and CDR2 SYDVKM. The CDR3, as DNA: TGTGCCGGCAGCCCCGCTCATCCGGGACTAGCGGGAGCTGGAGTGTACGAGCAGTACTTC. Protein product: CAGSPAHPGLAGAGVYEQYF.

The V call is TRBV12-5, the J call TRBJ1-4; no definite D call. Looked up from germline, CDR1 is LGHNT and CDR2 is FRNRAP. V was shortened by 4 bases and J by 7 bases, with 1 base between the two germline ends. The CDR3 has 10 residues. The CDR3 is CASGSEKLFF. Written as DNA, the CDR3 is TGTGCTAGTGGTTCTGAAAAACTGTTTTTT.

The chain joins TRBV5-1 to TRBJ1-4; D not resolved. Per germline, CDR1 SGHRS and CDR2 YFSETQ. CDR3 length: 16 residues. Trimming took 0 bases from V and 6 from J, leaving 15 bases between them. The CDR3 DNA follows: TGCGCCAGCAGCTTGGCCACGTCGGCATCGTATGAAAAACTGTTTTTT. Its translation is CASSLATSASYEKLFF.

This clonotype was found once. A read error is possible here, since a much larger clone lies one base away. The CDR3 sequence: CASSELAADTQYF. The CDR3 nucleotides are TGTGCCAGCAGTGAGCTGGCGGCAGATACGCAGTATTTT. The chain couples TRBV6-2 or TRBV6-3 to TRBJ2-3; D gene unclear. The CDR3 has 13 residues. Germline CDR1 and CDR2: MNHEY and SVGEGT. Trimming stripped 5 bases from V and 4 bases from J, with 10 bases between.

This clonotype came up many times. This chain joins TRBV28 and TRBJ1-2; TRBD1 matches at 10 bases. V was clipped by 2 bases and J by 7 bases; unmatched bases: 13. Germline V gene sequence: CDR1 MDHEN, CDR2 SYDVKM. The CDR3 length is 17 residues. CDR3 DNA sequence: TGTGCCAGCAGTTTAATCGATTTGGGACAGGGGCTTTTTGGCTACACCTTC. Encoded protein: CASSLIDLGQGLFGYTF.